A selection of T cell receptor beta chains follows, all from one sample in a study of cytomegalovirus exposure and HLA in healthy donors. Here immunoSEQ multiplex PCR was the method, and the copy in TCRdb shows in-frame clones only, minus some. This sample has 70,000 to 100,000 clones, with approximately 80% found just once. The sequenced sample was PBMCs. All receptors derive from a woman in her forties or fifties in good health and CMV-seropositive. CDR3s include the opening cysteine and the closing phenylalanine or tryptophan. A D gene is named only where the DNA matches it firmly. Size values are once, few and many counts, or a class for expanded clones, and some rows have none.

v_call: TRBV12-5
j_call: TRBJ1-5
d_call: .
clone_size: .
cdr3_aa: CASAPGQRNQPQHF
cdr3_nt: TGTGCTAGTGCCCCAGGACAGCGCAATCAGCCCCAGCATTTT

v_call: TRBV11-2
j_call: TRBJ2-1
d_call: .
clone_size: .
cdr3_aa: CASSLGAHEQFF
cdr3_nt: TGTGCCAGCAGCTTAGGGGCCCATGAGCAGTTCTTC

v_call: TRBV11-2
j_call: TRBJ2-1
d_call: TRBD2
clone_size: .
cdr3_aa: CASSSRLAGGSYNEQFF
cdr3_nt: TGTGCCAGCAGCAGCCGACTAGCGGGAGGTTCCTACAATGAGCAGTTCTTC

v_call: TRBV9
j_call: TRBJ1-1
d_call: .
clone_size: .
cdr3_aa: CASSVVNNLNTEAFF
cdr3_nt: TGTGCCAGCAGCGTAGTGAACAACCTGAACACTGAAGCTTTCTTT

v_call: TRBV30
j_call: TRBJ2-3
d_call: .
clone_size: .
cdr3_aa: CAWSVGGWADTQYF
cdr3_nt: TGTGCCTGGAGTGTAGGCGGATGGGCAGATACGCAGTATTTT

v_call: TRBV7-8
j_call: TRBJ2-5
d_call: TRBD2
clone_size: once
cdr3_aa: CASSLGRLAFQETQYF
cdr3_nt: TGTGCCAGCAGCCTCGGGAGACTAGCGTTTCAAGAGACCCAGTACTTC

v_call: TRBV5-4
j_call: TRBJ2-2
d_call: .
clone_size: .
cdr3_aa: CASSAGQGATSGANTRELFF
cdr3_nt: TGTGCCAGCAGCGCTGGACAGGGGGCCACTAGCGGGGCGAACACCAGGGAGCTGTTTTTT

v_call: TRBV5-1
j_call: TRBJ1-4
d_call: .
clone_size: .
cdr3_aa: CASSLAGATNEKLFF
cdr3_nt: TGCGCCAGCAGCTTGGCAGGGGCAACTAATGAAAAACTGTTTTTT

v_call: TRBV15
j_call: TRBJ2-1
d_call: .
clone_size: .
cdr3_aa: CATSRGEVRDVDYEQFF
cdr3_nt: TGTGCCACCAGCAGAGGTGAAGTGCGGGACGTCGACTATGAGCAGTTCTTC

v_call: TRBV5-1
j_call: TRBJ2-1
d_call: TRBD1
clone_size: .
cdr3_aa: CASTIGGQGRDEQFF
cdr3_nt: TGCGCCAGCACAATCGGAGGACAGGGGCGGGATGAGCAGTTCTTC

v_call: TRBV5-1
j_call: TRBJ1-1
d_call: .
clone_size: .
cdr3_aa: CASSSQGNTEAFF
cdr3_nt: TGCGCCAGCAGCTCTCAGGGAAACACTGAAGCTTTCTTT

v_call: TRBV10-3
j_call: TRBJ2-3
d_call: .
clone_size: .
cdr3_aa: CAISESAAVTDTQYF
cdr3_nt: TGTGCCATCAGTGAGTCAGCGGCAGTCACAGATACGCAGTATTTT

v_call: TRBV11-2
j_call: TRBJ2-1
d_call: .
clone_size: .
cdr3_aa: CASSLSLTRGPYNEQFF
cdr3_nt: TGTGCCAGCAGCTTATCTCTCACGCGAGGGCCCTACAATGAGCAGTTCTTC

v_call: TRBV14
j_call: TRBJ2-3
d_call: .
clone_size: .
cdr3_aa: CASSLRTTTDTQYF
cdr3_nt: TGTGCCAGCAGCCTCAGGACTACCACAGATACGCAGTATTTT

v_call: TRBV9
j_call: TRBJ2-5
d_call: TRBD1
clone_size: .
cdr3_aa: CASSLDRGVQETQYF
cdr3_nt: TGTGCCAGCAGCCTCGACAGGGGGGTACAAGAGACCCAGTACTTC

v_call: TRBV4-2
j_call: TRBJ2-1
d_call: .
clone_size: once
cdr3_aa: CASSQDGGANNEQFF
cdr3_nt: TGTGCCAGCAGCCAAGATGGGGGGGCCAACAATGAGCAGTTCTTC

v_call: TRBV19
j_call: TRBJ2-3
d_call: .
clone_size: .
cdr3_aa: CASSPGLPSPDTQYF
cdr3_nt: TGTGCCAGTAGTCCCGGACTACCATCTCCAGATACGCAGTATTTT

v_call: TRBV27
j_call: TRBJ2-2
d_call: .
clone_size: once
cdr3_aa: CASSSPGMNTGELFF
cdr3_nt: TGTGCCAGCAGTTCGCCGGGGATGAACACCGGGGAGCTGTTTTTT

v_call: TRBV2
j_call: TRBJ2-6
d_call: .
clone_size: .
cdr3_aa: CASTAPGLSSGANVLTF
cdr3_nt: TGTGCCAGCACCGCCCCGGGACTGAGCTCTGGGGCCAACGTCCTGACTTTC

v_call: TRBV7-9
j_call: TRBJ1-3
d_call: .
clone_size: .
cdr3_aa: CASFQGPGETIYF
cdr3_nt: TGTGCCAGTTTCCAGGGCCCCGGAGAGACCATATATTTT

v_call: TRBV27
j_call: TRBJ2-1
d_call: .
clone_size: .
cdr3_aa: CASSLEGEGSYNEQFF
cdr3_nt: TGTGCCAGCAGTTTAGAGGGAGAGGGCTCCTACAATGAGCAGTTCTTC

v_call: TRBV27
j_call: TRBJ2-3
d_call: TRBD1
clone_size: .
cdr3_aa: CASSLTRTGSRTDTQYF
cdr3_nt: TGTGCCAGCAGTTTAACCCGGACAGGGTCCCGCACAGATACGCAGTATTTT

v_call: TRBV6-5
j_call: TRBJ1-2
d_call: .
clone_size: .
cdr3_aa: CASSQDSNYGYTF
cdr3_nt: TGTGCCAGCAGCCAGGACAGTAACTATGGCTACACCTTC

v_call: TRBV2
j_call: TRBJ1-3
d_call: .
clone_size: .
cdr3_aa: CASRDRRVAGNTIYF
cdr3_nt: TGTGCCAGCAGGGACCGCAGGGTGGCTGGAAACACCATATATTTT

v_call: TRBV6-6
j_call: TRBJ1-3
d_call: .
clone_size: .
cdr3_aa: CASSYGQTLGNTIYF
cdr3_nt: TGTGCCAGCAGTTACGGCCAGACTTTGGGAAACACCATATATTTT

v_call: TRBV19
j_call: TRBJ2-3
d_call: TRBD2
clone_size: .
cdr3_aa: CASRWGLAGYEDTDTQYF
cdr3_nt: TGTGCCAGTAGATGGGGACTAGCGGGCTATGAAGACACAGATACGCAGTATTTT

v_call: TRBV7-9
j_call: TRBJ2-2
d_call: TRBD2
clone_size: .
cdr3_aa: CASSPTFSGRKSGELFF
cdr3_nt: TGTGCCAGCAGCCCCACCTTTAGCGGGAGAAAATCCGGGGAGCTGTTTTTT

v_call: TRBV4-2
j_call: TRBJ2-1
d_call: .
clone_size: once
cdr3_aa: CASSQDEDFSYNEQFF
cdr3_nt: TGTGCCAGCAGCCAAGATGAGGACTTCTCCTACAATGAGCAGTTCTTC

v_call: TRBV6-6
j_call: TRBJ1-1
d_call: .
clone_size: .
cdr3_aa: CASVLEGVVEAFF
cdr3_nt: TGTGCCAGCGTTTTGGAAGGGGTCGTAGAAGCTTTCTTT

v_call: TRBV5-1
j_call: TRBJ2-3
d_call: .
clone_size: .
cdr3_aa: CASSPGAARTDTQYF
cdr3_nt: TGCGCCAGCAGCCCAGGGGCTGCCCGCACAGATACGCAGTATTTT

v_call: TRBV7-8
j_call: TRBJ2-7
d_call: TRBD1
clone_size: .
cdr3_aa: CASSSRTGNYEQYF
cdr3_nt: TGTGCCAGCAGCTCGCGGACAGGTAACTACGAGCAGTACTTC

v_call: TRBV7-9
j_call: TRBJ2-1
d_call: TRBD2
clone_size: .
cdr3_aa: CASSSPGLAAYNEQFF
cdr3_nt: TGTGCCAGCAGCTCCCCCGGACTAGCGGCCTACAATGAGCAGTTCTTC

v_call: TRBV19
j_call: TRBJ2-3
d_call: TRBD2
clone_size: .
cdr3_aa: CASSIGTSGITDTQYF
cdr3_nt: TGTGCCAGTAGTATAGGGACTAGCGGGATTACAGATACGCAGTATTTT

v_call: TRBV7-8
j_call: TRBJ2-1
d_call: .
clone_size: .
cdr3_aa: CASSSSHEQFF
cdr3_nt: TGTGCCAGCAGTTCGTCCCATGAGCAGTTCTTC

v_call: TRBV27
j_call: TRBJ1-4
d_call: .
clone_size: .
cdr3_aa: CASSFQGNEKLFF
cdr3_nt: TGTGCCAGCAGTTTTCAGGGAAATGAAAAACTGTTTTTT

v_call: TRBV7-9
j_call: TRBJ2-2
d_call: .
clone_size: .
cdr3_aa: CSSSLARGNTGELFF
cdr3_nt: TGTTCCAGCAGCTTAGCCAGGGGAAACACCGGGGAGCTGTTTTTT

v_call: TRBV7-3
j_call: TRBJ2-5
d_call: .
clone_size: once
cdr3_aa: CASSLLGRGQETQYF
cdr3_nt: TGTGCCAGCAGCTTATTGGGTAGAGGCCAAGAGACCCAGTACTTC

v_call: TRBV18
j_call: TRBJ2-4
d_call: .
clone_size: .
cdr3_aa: CASSPPSLAKNIQYF
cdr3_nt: TGTGCCAGCTCACCACCGTCTCTAGCCAAAAACATTCAGTACTTC

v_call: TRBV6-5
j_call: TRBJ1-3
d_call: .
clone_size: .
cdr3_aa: CASSYSTRDPGTIYF
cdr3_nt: TGTGCCAGCAGTTACTCGACCAGGGATCCAGGCACCATATATTTT

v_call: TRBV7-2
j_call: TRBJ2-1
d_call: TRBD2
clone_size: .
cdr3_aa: CASSLKLAGNNEQFF
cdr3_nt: TGTGCCAGCAGCTTAAAACTAGCGGGCAACAATGAGCAGTTCTTC

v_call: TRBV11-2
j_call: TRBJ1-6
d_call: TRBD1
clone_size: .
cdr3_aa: CASSPGTGMSPLHF
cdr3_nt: TGTGCCAGCAGCCCCGGGACAGGGATGTCACCCCTCCACTTT

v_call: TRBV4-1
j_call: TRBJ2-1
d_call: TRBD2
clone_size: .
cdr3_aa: CASSQDASGINEQFF
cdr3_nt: TGCGCCAGCAGCCAAGACGCTAGCGGGATCAATGAGCAGTTCTTC

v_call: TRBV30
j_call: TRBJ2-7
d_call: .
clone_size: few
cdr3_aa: CAWSTGPYEQYF
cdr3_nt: TGTGCCTGGAGTACGGGTCCCTACGAGCAGTACTTC

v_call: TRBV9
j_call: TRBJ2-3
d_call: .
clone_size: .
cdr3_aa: CASSARGTSYLTDAQYF
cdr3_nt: TGTGCCAGCAGCGCCCGAGGGACTTCATACCTAACAGATGCGCAGTATTTT

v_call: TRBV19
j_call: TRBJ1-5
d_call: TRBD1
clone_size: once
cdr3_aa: CATTTGDNQPQHF
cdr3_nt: TGTGCCACCACGACAGGGGACAATCAGCCCCAGCATTTT

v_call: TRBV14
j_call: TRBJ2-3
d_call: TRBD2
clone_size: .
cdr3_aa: CASRTSGGTDTQYF
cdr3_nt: TGTGCCAGCAGAACTAGCGGGGGGACAGATACGCAGTATTTT

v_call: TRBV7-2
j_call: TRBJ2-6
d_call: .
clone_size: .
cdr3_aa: CAGRALGSGANVLTF
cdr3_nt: TGTGCCGGGAGAGCCCTGGGCTCTGGGGCCAACGTCCTGACTTTC

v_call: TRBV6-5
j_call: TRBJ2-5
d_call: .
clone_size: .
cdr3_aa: CASSGLIRGETQYF
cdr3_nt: TGTGCCAGCAGTGGTCTAATTAGGGGAGAGACCCAGTACTTC

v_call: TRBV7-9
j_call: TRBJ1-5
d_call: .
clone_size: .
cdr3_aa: CASSSIDSRNQPQHF
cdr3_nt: TGTGCCAGCAGCTCCATCGACAGTCGCAATCAGCCCCAGCATTTT

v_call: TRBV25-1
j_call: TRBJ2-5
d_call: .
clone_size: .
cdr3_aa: CASSVDKQETQYF
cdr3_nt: TGTGCCAGCAGTGTAGATAAGCAAGAGACCCAGTACTTC

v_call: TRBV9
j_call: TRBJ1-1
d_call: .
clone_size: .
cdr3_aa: CASSPQGVTEAFF
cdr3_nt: TGTGCCAGCAGCCCCCAGGGTGTTACTGAAGCTTTCTTT

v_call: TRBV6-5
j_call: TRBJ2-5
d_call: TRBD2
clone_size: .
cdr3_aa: CASSYTSGGKETQYF
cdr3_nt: TGTGCCAGCAGTTACACTAGCGGGGGGAAAGAGACCCAGTACTTC

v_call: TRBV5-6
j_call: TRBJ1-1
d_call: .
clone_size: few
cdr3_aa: CASSDLNSENTEAFF
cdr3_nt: TGTGCCAGCAGCGACTTGAACTCAGAGAACACTGAAGCTTTCTTT